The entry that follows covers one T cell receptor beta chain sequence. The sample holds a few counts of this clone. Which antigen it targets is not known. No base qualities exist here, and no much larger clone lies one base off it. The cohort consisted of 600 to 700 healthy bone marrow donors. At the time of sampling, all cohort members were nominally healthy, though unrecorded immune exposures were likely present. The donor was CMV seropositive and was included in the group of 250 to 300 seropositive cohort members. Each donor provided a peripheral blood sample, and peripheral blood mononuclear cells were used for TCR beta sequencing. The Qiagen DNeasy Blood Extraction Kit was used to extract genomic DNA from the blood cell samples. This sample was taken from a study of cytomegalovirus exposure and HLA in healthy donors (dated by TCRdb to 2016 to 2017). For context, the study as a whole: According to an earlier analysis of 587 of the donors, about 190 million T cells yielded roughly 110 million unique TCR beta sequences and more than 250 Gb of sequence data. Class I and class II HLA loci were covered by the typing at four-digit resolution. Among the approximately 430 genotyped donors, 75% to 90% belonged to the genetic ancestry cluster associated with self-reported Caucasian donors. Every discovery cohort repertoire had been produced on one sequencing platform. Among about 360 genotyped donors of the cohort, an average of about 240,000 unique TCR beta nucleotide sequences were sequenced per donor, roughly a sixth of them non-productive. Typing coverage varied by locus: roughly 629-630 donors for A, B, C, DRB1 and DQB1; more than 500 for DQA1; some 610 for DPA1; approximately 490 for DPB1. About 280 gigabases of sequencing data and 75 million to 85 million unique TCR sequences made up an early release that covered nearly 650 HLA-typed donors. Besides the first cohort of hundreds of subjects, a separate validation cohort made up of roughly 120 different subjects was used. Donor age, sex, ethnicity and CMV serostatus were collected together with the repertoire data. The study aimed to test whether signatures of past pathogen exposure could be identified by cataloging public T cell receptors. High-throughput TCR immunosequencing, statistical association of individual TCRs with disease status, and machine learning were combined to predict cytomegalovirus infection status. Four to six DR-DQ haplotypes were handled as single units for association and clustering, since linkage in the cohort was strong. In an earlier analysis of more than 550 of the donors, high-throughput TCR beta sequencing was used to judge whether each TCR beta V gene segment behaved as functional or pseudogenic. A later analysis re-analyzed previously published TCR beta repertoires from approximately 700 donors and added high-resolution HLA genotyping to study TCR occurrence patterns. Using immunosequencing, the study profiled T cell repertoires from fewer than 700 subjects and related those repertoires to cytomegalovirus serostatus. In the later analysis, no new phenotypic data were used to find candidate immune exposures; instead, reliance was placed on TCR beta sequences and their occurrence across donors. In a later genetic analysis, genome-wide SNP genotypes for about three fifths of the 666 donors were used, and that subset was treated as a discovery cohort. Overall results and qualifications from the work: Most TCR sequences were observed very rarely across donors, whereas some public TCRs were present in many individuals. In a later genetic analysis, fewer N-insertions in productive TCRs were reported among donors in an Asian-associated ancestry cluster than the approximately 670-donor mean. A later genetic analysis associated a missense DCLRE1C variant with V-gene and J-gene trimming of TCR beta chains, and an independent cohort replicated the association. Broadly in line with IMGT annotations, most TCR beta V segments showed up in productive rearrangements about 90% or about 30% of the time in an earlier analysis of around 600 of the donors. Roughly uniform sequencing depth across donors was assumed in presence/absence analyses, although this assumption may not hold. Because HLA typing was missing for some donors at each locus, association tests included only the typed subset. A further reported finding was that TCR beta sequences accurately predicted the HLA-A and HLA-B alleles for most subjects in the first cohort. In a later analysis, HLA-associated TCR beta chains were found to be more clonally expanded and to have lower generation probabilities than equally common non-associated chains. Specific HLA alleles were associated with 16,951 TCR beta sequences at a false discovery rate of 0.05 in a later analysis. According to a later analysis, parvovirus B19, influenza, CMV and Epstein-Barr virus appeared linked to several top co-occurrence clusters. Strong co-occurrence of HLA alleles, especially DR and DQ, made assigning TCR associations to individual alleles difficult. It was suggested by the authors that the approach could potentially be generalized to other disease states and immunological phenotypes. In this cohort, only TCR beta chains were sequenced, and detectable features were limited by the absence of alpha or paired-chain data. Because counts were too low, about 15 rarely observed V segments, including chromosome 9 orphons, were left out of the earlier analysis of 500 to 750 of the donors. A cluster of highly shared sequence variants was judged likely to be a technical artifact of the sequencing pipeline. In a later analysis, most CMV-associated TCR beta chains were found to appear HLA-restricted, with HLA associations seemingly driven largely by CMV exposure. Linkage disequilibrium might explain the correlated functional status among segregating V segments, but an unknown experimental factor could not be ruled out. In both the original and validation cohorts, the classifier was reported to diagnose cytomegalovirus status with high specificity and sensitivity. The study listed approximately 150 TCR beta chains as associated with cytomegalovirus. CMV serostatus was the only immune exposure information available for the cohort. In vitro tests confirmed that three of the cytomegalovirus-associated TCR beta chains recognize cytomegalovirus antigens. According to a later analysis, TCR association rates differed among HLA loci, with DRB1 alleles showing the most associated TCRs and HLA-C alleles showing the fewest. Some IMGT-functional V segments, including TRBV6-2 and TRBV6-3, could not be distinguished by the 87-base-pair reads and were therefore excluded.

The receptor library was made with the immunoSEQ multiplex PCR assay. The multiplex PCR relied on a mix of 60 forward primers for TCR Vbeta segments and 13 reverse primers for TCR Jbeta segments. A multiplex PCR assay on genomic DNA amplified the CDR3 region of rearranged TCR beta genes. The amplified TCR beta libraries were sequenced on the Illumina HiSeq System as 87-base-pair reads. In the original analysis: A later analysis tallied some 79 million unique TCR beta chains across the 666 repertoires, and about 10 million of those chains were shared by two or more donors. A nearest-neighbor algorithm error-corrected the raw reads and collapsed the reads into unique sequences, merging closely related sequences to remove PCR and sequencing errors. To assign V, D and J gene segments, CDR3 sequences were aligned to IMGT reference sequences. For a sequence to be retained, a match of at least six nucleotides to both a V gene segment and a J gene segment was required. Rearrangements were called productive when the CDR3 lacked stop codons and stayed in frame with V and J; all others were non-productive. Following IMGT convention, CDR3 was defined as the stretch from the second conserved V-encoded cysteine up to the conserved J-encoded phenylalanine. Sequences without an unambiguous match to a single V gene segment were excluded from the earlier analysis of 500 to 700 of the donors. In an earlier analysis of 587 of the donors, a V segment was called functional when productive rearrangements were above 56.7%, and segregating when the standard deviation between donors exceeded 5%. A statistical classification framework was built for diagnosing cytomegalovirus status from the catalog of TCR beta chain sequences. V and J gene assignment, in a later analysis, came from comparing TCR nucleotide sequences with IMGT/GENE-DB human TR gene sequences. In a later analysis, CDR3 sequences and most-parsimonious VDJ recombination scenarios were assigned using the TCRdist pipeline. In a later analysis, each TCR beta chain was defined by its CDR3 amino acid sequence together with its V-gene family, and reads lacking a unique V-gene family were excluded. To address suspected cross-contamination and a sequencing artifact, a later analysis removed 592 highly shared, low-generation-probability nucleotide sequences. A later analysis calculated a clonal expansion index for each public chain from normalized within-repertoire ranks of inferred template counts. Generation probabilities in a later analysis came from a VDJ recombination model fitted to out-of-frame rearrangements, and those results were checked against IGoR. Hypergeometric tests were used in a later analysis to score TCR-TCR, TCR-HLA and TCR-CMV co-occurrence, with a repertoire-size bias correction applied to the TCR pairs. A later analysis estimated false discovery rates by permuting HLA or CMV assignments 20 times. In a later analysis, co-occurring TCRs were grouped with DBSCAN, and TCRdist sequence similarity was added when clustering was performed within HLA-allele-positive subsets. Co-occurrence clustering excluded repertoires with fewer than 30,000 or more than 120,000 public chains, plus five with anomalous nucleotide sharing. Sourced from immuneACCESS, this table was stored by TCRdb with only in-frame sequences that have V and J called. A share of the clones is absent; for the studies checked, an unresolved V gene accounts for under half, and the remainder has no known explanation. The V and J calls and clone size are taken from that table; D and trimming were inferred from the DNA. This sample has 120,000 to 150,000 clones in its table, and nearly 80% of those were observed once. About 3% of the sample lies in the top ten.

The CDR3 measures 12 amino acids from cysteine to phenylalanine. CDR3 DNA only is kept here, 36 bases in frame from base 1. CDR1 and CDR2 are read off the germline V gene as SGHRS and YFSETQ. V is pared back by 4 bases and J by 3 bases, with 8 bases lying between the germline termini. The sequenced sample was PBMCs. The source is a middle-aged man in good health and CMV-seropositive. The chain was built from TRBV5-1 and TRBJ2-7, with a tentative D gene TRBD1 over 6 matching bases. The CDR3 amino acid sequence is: CASSQDSYEQYF. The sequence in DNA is TGCGCCAGCAGCCAGGACAGCTACGAGCAGTACTTC. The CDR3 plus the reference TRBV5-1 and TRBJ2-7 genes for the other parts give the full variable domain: KAGVTQTPRYLIKTRGQQVTLSCSPISGHRSVSWYQQTPGQGLQFLFEYFSETQRNKGNFPGRFSGRQFSNSRSEMNVSTLELGDSALYLCASSQDSYEQYFGPGTRLTVT.